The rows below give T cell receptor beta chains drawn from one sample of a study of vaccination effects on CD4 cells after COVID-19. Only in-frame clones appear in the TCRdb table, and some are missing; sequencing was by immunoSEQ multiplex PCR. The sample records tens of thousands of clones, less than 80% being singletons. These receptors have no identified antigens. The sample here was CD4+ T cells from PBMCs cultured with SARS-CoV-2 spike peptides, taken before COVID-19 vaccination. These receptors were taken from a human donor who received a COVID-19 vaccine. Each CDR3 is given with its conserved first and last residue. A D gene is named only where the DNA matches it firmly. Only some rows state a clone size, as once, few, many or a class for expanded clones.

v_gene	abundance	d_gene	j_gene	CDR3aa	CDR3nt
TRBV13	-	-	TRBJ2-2	CASSFSPLTVALTGGNTGELFF	TGTGCCAGCAGCTTTAGCCCTCTTACGGTGGCTCTGACAGGAGGAAACACCGGGGAGCTGTTTTTT
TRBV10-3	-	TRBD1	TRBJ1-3	CAIRKGGEGYTIYF	TGTGCCATCCGCAAAGGGGGCGAGGGTTACACCATATATTTT
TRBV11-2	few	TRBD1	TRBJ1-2	CASSLNSGGDYGYTF	TGTGCCAGCAGCTTAAACTCAGGGGGCGACTATGGCTACACCTTC
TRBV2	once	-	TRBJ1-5	CASSELALNSNQPQHF	TGTGCCAGCAGTGAATTGGCACTGAATAGCAATCAGCCCCAGCATTTT
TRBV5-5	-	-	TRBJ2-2	CASSLISQGPSNTGELFF	TGTGCCAGCAGCTTGATTAGTCAGGGTCCGTCGAACACCGGGGAGCTGTTTTTT
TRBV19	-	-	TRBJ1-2	CASSIQRPNYGYTF	TGTGCCAGTAGTATTCAACGGCCTAACTATGGCTACACCTTC
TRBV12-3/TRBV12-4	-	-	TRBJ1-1	CASSFWNTEAFF	TGTGCCAGCAGTTTTTGGAACACTGAAGCTTTCTTT
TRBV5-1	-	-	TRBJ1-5	CASSLGVGGNQPQHF	TGCGCCAGCAGCTTGGGGGTTGGGGGCAATCAGCCCCAGCATTTT
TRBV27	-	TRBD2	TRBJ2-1	CASSLLAGTYNEQFF	TGTGCCAGCAGTCTCCTAGCGGGGACTTACAATGAGCAGTTCTTC
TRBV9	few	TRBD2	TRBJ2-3	CASSDPGLAVWLGTDTQYF	TGTGCCAGCAGCGATCCGGGACTAGCGGTATGGTTAGGGACAGATACGCAGTATTTT
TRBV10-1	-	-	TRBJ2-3	CASNEGGTDTQYF	TGCGCCAGCAATGAGGGAGGCACAGATACGCAGTATTTT
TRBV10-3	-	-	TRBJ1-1	CAIRQGPNTEAFF	TGTGCCATCAGACAGGGTCCGAACACTGAAGCTTTCTTT
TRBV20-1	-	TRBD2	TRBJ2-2	CSASLGASGRAGELFF	TGCAGTGCTAGTTTAGGGGCTAGCGGGAGAGCCGGGGAGCTGTTTTTT
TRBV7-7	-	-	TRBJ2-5	CASSLSPRKETQYF	TGTGCCAGCAGCTTATCACCTAGGAAAGAGACCCAGTACTTC
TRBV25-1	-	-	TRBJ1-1	CASGNRVNTEAFF	TGTGCCAGCGGAAACAGAGTGAACACTGAAGCTTTCTTT
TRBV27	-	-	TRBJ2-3	CASSWGPHTDTQYF	TGTGCCAGCAGTTGGGGCCCCCACACAGATACGCAGTATTTT
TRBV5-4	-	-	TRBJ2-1	CASSMRGPEQFF	TGTGCCAGCAGCATGAGGGGTCCTGAGCAGTTCTTC
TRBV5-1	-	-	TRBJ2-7	CASSLASGSFYYEQYF	TGCGCCAGCAGCTTGGCTTCTGGGTCGTTCTACTACGAGCAGTACTTC
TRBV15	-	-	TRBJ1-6	CATSRAVGGDSPLHF	TGTGCCACCAGCAGAGCGGTCGGAGGAGATTCACCCCTCCACTTT
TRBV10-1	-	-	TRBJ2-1	CASGDDRNEQFF	TGCGCCAGCGGCGACGATAGGAATGAGCAGTTCTTC
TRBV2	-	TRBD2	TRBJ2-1	CASSGGGTSGSGEQFF	TGTGCCAGCAGTGGCGGAGGGACTAGCGGGTCAGGAGAGCAGTTCTTC
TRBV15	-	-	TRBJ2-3	CATSRGHSITDTQYF	TGTGCCACCAGCAGGGGACACTCAATCACAGATACGCAGTATTTT
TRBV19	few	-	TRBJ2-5	CASNNRIQETQYF	TGTGCCAGTAATAACAGAATTCAAGAGACCCAGTACTTC
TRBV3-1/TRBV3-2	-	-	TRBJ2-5	CASSQDLSRMETQYF	TGTGCCAGCAGCCAAGATTTGTCTAGGATGGAGACCCAGTACTTC
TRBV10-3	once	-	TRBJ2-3	CAISEEGEDTDTQYF	TGTGCCATCAGTGAAGAGGGGGAAGACACAGATACGCAGTATTTT
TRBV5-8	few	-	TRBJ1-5	CASSLELGGNQPQHF	TGTGCCAGCAGCTTGGAACTCGGGGGCAATCAGCCCCAGCATTTT
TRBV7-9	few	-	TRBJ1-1	CASSLVGRLNTEAFF	TGTGCCAGCAGCTTAGTCGGACGTCTGAACACTGAAGCTTTCTTT
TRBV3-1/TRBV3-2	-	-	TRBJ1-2	CASSQGDGGNLLGYTF	TGTGCCAGCAGCCAGGGGGACGGAGGAAATCTCTTGGGCTACACCTTC
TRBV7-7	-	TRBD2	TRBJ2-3	CASSPGTSRVDTQYF	TGTGCCAGCAGCCCCGGGACTAGTCGGGTAGATACGCAGTATTTT
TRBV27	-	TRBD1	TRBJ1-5	CASSPDRVYSNQPQHF	TGTGCCAGCAGCCCAGACAGGGTCTATAGCAATCAGCCCCAGCATTTT
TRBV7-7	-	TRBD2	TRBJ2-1	CASSLSGGAFNEQFF	TGTGCCAGCAGCTTGAGCGGGGGGGCTTTCAATGAGCAGTTCTTC
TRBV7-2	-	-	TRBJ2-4	CASSPFGGANIQYF	TGTGCCAGCAGCCCCTTTGGGGGAGCAAACATTCAGTACTTC
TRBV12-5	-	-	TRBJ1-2	CASGFLETAPLRGYTF	TGTGCTAGTGGTTTTCTAGAGACAGCTCCACTTCGAGGCTACACCTTC
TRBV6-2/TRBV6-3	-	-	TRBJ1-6	CASSTIGRGVSPLHF	TGTGCCAGCAGTACTATAGGCAGGGGTGTTTCACCCCTCCACTTT
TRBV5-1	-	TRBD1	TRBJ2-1	CASSISGTGNLNEQFF	TGCGCCAGCAGCATTTCCGGGACAGGGAATTTGAATGAGCAGTTCTTC
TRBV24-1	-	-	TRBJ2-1	CATSDSTQGLYNEQFF	TGTGCCACCAGTGATTCCACACAGGGTCTCTACAATGAGCAGTTCTTC
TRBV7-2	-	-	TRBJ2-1	CASSSGRYNEQFF	TGTGCCAGCAGCTCGGGGAGATACAATGAGCAGTTCTTC
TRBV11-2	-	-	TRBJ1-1	CASSRAVVSGSWNTEAFF	TGTGCCAGCAGCCGGGCAGTGGTCTCGGGGTCGTGGAACACTGAAGCTTTCTTT
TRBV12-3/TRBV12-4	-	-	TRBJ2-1	CASSFTGRQAQFF	TGTGCCAGCAGTTTTACGGGCCGCCAAGCACAGTTCTTC
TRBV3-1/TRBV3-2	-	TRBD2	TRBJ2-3	CASSLPAGFDTQYF	TGTGCCAGCAGCCTCCCAGCGGGGTTCGATACGCAGTATTTT
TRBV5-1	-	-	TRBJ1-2	CASSLDSNIFNGYTF	TGCGCCAGCAGCTTGGACAGTAATATTTTTAATGGCTACACCTTC
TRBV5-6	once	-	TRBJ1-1	CASSPTAGRLTEAFF	TGTGCCAGCAGCCCCACCGCGGGTCGGTTGACTGAAGCTTTCTTT
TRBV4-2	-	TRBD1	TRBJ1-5	CASSRLGQGSNQPQHF	TGTGCCAGCAGCCGGCTGGGACAGGGGAGCAATCAGCCCCAGCATTTT
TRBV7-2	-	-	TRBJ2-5	CASSLQDGETQYF	TGTGCCAGCAGCCTGCAGGATGGGGAGACCCAGTACTTC
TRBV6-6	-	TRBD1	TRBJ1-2	CASSPGTGYGYTF	TGTGCCAGCAGCCCCGGGACAGGCTATGGCTACACCTTC
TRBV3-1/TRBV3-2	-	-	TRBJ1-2	CASSQDRPNYGYTF	TGTGCCAGCAGCCAAGACAGACCTAACTATGGCTACACCTTC
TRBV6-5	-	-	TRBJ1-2	CASSTQGTGYTF	TGTGCCAGCAGTACCCAGGGTACGGGCTACACCTTC
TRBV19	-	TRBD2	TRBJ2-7	CASSKTQSGRVYEQYF	TGTGCCAGTAGTAAAACACAATCAGGGAGGGTGTACGAGCAGTACTTC
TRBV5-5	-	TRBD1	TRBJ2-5	CASSLGQGQETQYF	TGTGCCAGCAGCTTAGGACAGGGGCAAGAGACCCAGTACTTC
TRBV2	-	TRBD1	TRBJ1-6	CASSEETGTSPLHF	TGTGCCAGCAGTGAAGAGACAGGGACTTCACCCCTCCACTTT
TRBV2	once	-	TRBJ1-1	CASRARGLELDTEAFF	TGTGCCAGCCGGGCGAGAGGACTTGAATTGGACACTGAAGCTTTCTTT
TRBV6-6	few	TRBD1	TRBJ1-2	CATRDRVVYGYTF	TGTGCCACCCGGGACAGGGTCGTCTATGGCTACACCTTC
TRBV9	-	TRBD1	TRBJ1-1	CASSAYNRGSLGATEAFF	TGTGCCAGCAGCGCGTACAACAGGGGATCGTTGGGGGCGACTGAAGCTTTCTTT